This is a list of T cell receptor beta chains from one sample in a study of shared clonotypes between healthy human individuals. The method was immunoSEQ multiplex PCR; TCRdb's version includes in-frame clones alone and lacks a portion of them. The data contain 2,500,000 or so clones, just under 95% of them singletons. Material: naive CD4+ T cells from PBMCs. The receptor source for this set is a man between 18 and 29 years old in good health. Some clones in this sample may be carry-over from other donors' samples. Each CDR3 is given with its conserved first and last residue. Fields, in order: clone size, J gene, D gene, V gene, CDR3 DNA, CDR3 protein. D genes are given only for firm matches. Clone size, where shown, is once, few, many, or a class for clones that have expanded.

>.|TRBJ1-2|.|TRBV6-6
TGTGCCAGCAGTTACTCTGATGTCAGGGAGTTCTATGGCTACACCTTC
CASSYSDVREFYGYTF
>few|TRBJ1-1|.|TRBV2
TGTGCCAGCAGTGAAAACAGGTTATTTCGCGAAGCTTTCTTT
CASSENRLFREAFF
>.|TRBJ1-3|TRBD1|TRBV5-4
TGTGCCAGCAGTCTTCAGGGGGCTGGAAACACCATATATTTT
CASSLQGAGNTIYF
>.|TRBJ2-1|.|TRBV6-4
TGTGCCAGCAGTGATGGTGCGGGCCTCTCCTACAATGAGCAGTTCTTC
CASSDGAGLSYNEQFF
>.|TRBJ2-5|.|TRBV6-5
TGTGCCAGCAGCCCAGGGTCCCGTGAAGAGACCCAGTACTTC
CASSPGSREETQYF
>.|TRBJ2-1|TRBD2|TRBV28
TGTGCCAGCAGTTGGGCTAGCGGGAACAATGAGCAGTTCTTC
CASSWASGNNEQFF
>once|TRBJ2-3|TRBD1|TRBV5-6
TGTGCCAGCAGCCCGGGGACAGCAACCAGCACAGATACGCAGTATTTT
CASSPGTATSTDTQYF
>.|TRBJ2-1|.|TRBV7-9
TGTGCCAGCAGTCCACAGGGCGCCGTCTACAATGAGCAGTTCTTC
CASSPQGAVYNEQFF
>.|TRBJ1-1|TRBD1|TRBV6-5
TGTGCCAGCAGTTCGTTGTCCCGGGACAGGGAGAGTTTCTTT
CASSSLSRDRESFF
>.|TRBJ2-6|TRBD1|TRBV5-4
TGTGCCAGCAGCGCGGGGACAGGGACTGCTGGGGCCAACGTCCTGACTTTC
CASSAGTGTAGANVLTF
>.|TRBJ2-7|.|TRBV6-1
TGTGCCAGCACCCCAGGGGACCCACCCTTCTACGAGCAGTACTTC
CASTPGDPPFYEQYF
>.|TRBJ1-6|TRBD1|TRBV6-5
TGTGCCAGCAGTACCGGGACAGGGACGGATTCACCCCTCCACTTT
CASSTGTGTDSPLHF
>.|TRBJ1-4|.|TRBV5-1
TGCGCCAGCAGCTTGGGGGGCGACGCAACTAATGAAAAACTGTTTTTT
CASSLGGDATNEKLFF
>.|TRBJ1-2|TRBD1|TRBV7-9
TGTGCCAGCAGCTTAGCCGACAGGGAAAGGTCGTATGGCTACACCTTC
CASSLADRERSYGYTF
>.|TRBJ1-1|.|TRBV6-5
TGTGCCAGCAGAAGCTTAGGGGGGGGGAACACTGAAGCTTTCTTT
CASRSLGGGNTEAFF